A selection of T cell receptor beta chains follows, all from one sample in a study of cytomegalovirus exposure and HLA in healthy donors. Profiled with immunoSEQ multiplex PCR; TCRdb holds only in-frame clones, not every one. The sample has about 25,000 clones, and its top ten clones hold around 17%. Specimen: PBMCs. The receptors shown here come from a male donor in good health and CMV-seropositive. The CDR3 runs from the conserved cysteine through the conserved F or W. Fields, in order: V gene, D gene, J gene, CDR3 DNA, CDR3 protein. The D gene is left open where the match is weak.

TRBV19	TRBD1	TRBJ1-5	TGTGCCAGCCGACCCATCAGCACAGGGGGCCAGGATCAGCCCCAGCATTTT	CASRPISTGGQDQPQHF
TRBV29-1	TRBD2	TRBJ2-5	TGCAGCGTTGAGGGACTAGCTTGGGGAGAGACCCAGTACTTC	CSVEGLAWGETQYF
TRBV30	NA	TRBJ2-2	TGTGCCTGGAGTGTAGTGGGCTCCGGGGAGCTGTTTTTT	CAWSVVGSGELFF
TRBV30	TRBD1	TRBJ1-1	TGTGCCTGGAGCTGGGACAGGGAGGGCACTGAAGCTTTCTTT	CAWSWDREGTEAFF
TRBV29-1	TRBD1	TRBJ1-1	TGCAGCGTCGTCTACCAGGGGGCGAGGATGAACACTGAAGCTTTCTTT	CSVVYQGARMNTEAFF
TRBV4-2	TRBD1	TRBJ1-1	TGTGCCAGCAGCCAAGATACAGGGGGATCGGTGAGAACTGAAGCTTTCTTT	CASSQDTGGSVRTEAFF
TRBV18	TRBD1	TRBJ1-1	TGTGCCAGCTCACCAAGACAGGGGGCGTGGATAAACACTGAAGCTTTCTTT	CASSPRQGAWINTEAFF
TRBV6-6	NA	TRBJ2-3	TGTGCCAGCAGCAAACGAGGAGAAGGCACAGATACGCAGTATTTT	CASSKRGEGTDTQYF
TRBV30	NA	TRBJ1-2	TGTGCCTGGAGTGTAAGAGGGGACTACTATGGCTACACCTTC	CAWSVRGDYYGYTF
TRBV6-1	NA	TRBJ1-1	TGTGCCAGCAGTGAAGCGGAAGGGAGTGGGACAGAAGCTTTCTTT	CASSEAEGSGTEAFF
TRBV28	NA	TRBJ2-5	TGTGCCAGTAGAGGTCGGGAAAGCTTATGGGAGACCCAGTACTTC	CASRGRESLWETQYF
TRBV7-9	NA	TRBJ1-4	TGTGCCAGCAGCTATACAAGGGGGACTAATGAAAAACTGTTTTTT	CASSYTRGTNEKLFF
TRBV30	NA	TRBJ1-2	TGTGCCTGGAGTGACAGGGTAAACCGTGGCTACACCTTC	CAWSDRVNRGYTF
TRBV29-1	TRBD1	TRBJ2-5	TGCAGCGTTGGCCTTACAGGGGACCAAGAGACCCAGTACTTC	CSVGLTGDQETQYF